This T cell receptor beta chain is from a study of shared clonotypes between healthy human individuals. Study observations and caveats: Generation probabilities were higher for clonotypes shared across all four sorted-subset donors than for unshared ones.

CD4+ cell separation produced CD45RA+ naive and CD45RA-negative memory subsets. A note on this clone: The target antigen is unknown. Other DNA sequences of this sample code for an identical CDR3.

Trimming removed 4 bases at V and 1 base at J, with 7 bases between. CDR3 length equals 12 residues. Germline lookup yields CDR1 SQVTM and CDR2 ANQGSEA. The protocol was immunoSEQ multiplex PCR, while the TCRdb copy is restricted to in-frame clones and leaves out a portion. The table has 2.5 million or so clones, around 90% seen once. Material for sequencing was naive CD4+ T cells sorted from blood. Indicated subset: CD45RA+ positively selected. The clonotype originates from a man younger than 35 in good health. The V and J genes are TRBV29-1 and TRBJ1-1; D call uncertain. DNA for the CDR3: TGCAGCGTTGTGCGGGGGAACACTGAAGCTTTCTTT. It is translated as CSVVRGNTEAFF.